The present entry profiles one T cell receptor beta chain with its context. This sample is drawn from a study of blood T cell repertoires in COVID-19. Clinical histories supplied by participants themselves formed the basis of cohort assignment. For recovered donors of Cohort 3, there were two negative PCRs, clearance, or symptom resolution. Some clones are missing from TCRdb's copy, which holds only in-frame ones; the method was immunoSEQ multiplex PCR. The sample lists 200,000 to 250,000 clones, roughly 85% seen once, with under 14% in the top ten. The CDR3 is made up of 13 amino acids. CDR1 and CDR2 (germline): KGHDR, SFDVKD. V was pared by 4 bases and J by 7 bases, with 12 bases between.

The genes are TRBV24-1 and TRBJ2-5; D may be TRBD2 (5 bases). The source material was PBMCs or T cells enriched from blood (not recorded which). This TCR derives from a man aged 25-45 years who had recovered from COVID-19. CDR3 residues: CATSEADRGTQYF. In DNA form, the CDR3 reads TGTGCCACCAGTGAGGCGGACCGGGGGACCCAGTACTTC.